This T cell receptor (beta chain) was captured by sequencing in a study of T-cell memory formation after mild COVID-19. Study-wide background: The TCR clusters were mostly specific to one donor. Whole-study findings and limits: CD4+ bias marked clones expanding day 15 to 37, unlike balanced contracting clones. The study found contracting CD4+ clones mainly in CM and EM and contracting CD8+ clones in EMRA.

From 5'RACE with constant-segment primers came TCR alpha and TCR beta cDNA libraries that carried sample barcodes and UMIs. TCRdb reanalysed the 5' RACE reads using MiXCR and keeps one entry per CDR3 protein. This sample has 300,000 or so distinct CDR3 sequences; roughly 15% occur once, and the top ten carry 22%. This clonotype was counted a few times. The target antigen is unknown. This receptor was taken from a man between 18 and 29 years old who had mild COVID-19 (a few samples of this study predate the infection). Cell type and time point are not known. The specimen was PBMCs or a T cell subset sorted from them (not recorded which).

CDR3 in amino acids: CATQTPTNEKLFF. As DNA, the CDR3 is TGTGCCACCCAGACACCAACTAATGAAAAACTGTTTTTT. The chain employs TRBV28 and TRBJ1-4; no clear D gene. V gave up 10 bases and J gave up 0 bases, with 9 bases separating them. There are 13 residues in the CDR3. From germline, CDR1 is MDHEN and CDR2 SYDVKM. Drawing the rest from reference TRBV28 and TRBJ1-4, the complete variable domain is DVKVTQSSRYLVKRTGEKVFLECVQDMDHENMFWYRQDPGLGLRLIYFSYDVKMKEKGDIPEGYSVSREKKERFSLILESASTNQTSMYLCATQTPTNEKLFFGSGTQLSVL.